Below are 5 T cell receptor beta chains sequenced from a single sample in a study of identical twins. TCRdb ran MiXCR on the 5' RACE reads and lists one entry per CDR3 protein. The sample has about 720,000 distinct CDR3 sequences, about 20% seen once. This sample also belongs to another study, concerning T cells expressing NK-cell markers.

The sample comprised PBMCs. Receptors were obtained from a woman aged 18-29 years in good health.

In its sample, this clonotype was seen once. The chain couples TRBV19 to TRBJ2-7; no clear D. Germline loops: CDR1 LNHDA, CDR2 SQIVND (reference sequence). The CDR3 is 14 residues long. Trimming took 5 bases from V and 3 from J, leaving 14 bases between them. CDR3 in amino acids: CASSVSWLLYEQYF. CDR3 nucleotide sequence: TGTGCCAGTAGTGTATCCTGGCTCCTCTACGAGCAGTACTTC. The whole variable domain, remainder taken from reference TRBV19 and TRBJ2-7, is DGGITQSPKYLFRKEGQNVTLSCEQNLNHDAMYWYRQDPGQGLRLIYYSQIVNDFQKGDIAEGYSVSREKKESFPLTVTSAQKNPTAFYLCASSVSWLLYEQYFGPGTRLTVT.

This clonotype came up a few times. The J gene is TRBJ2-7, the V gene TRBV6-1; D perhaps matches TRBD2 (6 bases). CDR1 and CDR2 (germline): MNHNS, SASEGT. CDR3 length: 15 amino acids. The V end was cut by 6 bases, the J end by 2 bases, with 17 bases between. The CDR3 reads CASSHDRDSTYEQYF. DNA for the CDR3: TGTGCCAGCAGCCACGACCGGGACTCAACCTACGAGCAGTACTTC.

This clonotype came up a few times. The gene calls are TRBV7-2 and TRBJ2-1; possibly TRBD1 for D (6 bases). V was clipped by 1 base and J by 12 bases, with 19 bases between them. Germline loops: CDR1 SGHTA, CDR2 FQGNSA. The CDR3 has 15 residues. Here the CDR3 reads CASSLGGPRLSGQFF. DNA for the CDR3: TGTGCCAGCAGCTTAGGGGGGCCGAGACTATCCGGGCAGTTCTTC.

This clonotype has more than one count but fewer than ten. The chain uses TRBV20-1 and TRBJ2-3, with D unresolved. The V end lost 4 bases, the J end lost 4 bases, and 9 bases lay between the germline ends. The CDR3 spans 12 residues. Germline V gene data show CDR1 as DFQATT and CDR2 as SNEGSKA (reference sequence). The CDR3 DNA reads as TGCAGTGCTAAAACGGTCGCAGATACGCAGTATTTT. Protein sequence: CSAKTVADTQYF.

CDR3 nucleotide sequence: TGTGCCAGCAGTTTTAGGTCGGGAGTTAACGAGCAGTACTTC. This gives the protein CASSFRSGVNEQYF. This chain uses TRBV12-3 or TRBV12-4 with TRBJ2-7; possible D gene TRBD2, 6 bases. Trimming removed 3 bases from V and 5 bases from J, with 14 bases in between. CDR3 size: 14 residues.